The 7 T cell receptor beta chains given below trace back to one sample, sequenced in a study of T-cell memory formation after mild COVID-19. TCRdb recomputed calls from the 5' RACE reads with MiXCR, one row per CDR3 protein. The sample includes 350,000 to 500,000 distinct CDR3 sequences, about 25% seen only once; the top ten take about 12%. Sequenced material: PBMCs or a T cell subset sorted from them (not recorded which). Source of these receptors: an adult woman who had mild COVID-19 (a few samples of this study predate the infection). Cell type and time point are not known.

CDR3 loop: CASSLFAAGNTEAFF. The CDR3 DNA follows: TGCGCCAGCAGCTTGTTCGCGGCGGGGAACACTGAAGCTTTCTTT. This chain links TRBV5-1 with TRBJ1-1; D unclear. This CDR3 is built from 15 residues. Trimming pared 1 base from V and 1 base from J, leaving 11 bases between. CDR1 and CDR2 (germline): SGHRS, YFSETQ.

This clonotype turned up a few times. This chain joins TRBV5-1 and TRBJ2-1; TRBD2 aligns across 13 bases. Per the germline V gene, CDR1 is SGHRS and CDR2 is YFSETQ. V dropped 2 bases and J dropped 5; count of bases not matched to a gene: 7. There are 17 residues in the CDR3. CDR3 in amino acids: CASSFLRTSGGHNEQFF. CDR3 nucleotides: TGCGCCAGCAGCTTCCTCAGGACTAGCGGGGGTCACAATGAGCAGTTCTTC.

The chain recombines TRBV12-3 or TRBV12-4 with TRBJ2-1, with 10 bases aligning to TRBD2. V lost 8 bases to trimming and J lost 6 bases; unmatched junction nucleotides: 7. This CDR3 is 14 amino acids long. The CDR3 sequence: CASLPGLAFNEQFF. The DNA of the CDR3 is TGTGCCAGCCTCCCGGGACTAGCGTTCAATGAGCAGTTCTTC.

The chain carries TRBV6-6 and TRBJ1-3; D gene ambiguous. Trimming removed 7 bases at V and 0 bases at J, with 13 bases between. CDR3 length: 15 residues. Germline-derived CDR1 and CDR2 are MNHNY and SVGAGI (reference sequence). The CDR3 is CASTDAGRSGNTIYF. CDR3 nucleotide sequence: TGTGCCAGCACCGACGCCGGGCGCTCTGGAAACACCATATATTTT.

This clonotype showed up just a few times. CDR3: CASSFGTSGPYEQYF. The CDR3 DNA reads as TGTGCCAGCAGTTTCGGGACTAGCGGACCCTACGAGCAGTACTTC. The V and J genes are TRBV6-2 or TRBV6-3 and TRBJ2-7; 11 bases line up with TRBD2. This CDR3 is 15 amino acids long. V lost 4 bases and J lost 2; bases outside the gene matches: 4. Germline V CDR1 and CDR2: MNHEY, SVGEGT.

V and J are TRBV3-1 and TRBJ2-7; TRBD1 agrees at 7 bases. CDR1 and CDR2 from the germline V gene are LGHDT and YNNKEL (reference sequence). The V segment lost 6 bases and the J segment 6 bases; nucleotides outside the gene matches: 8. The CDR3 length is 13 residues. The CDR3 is CASRADRAGEQYF. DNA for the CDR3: TGTGCCAGCAGGGCAGACAGGGCGGGCGAGCAGTACTTC.

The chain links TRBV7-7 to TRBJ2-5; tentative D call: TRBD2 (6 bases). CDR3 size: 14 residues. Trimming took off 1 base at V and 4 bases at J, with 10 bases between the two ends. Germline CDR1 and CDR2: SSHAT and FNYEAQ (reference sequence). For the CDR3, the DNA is TGTGCCAGCAGCTTAGGATTGGGAGGAGAGACCCAGTACTTC. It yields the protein CASSLGLGGETQYF. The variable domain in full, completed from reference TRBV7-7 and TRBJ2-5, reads GAGVSQSPRYKVTKRGQDVTLRCDPISSHATLYWYQQALGQGPEFLTYFNYEAQPDKSGLPSDRFSAERPEGSISTLTIQRTEQRDSAMYRCASSLGLGGETQYFGPGTRLLVL.